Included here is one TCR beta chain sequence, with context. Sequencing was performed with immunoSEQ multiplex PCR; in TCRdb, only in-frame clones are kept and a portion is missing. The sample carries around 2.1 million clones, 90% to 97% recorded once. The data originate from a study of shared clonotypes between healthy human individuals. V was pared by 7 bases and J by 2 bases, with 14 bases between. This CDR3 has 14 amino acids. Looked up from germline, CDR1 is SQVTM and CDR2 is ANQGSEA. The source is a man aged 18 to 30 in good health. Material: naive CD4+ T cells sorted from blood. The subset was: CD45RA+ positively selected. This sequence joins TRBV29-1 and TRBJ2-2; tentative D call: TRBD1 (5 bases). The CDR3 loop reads CSATTDLNTGELFF. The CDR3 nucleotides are TGCAGCGCGACGACAGACCTAAACACCGGGGAGCTGTTTTTT.